This note documents a single TCR beta chain sequence. No antigen is known for it. The V gene end was trimmed by 4 bases and the J gene end by 11 bases; junction bases not matched to a gene: 19. This CDR3 is 17 amino acids long. CDR1 and CDR2 from the germline V gene are SGDLS and YYNGEE. Combining a sample-barcoded 5' primer with a J-beta primer mix, a second PCR ran for roughly 7 to 12 cycles. Every single cDNA molecule received a tag from a template-switch adaptor with 12 random nucleotides. TCRdb redid the calling of the 5' RACE reads with MiXCR, one entry per CDR3 protein. This sample has about 1.5 million distinct CDR3 sequences; roughly 40% occur once, and the top ten carry 7.9%. The sample belongs to a study of blood T cells in healthy people across ages. The study's findings and limits: Both higher diversity and more naive CD4+ cells marked long-lived donors when set against aged donors.

Material: blood. The clonotype was recovered from a woman between 18 and 29 years old in good health. The chain combines TRBV9 with TRBJ2-5, with 11 bases identical to TRBD2. In DNA, the CDR3 is TGTGCCAGCAGCTCCCGACTAGCGGGGATTACTAACAATGAGCAGTACTTC. As protein: CASSSRLAGITNNEQYF.